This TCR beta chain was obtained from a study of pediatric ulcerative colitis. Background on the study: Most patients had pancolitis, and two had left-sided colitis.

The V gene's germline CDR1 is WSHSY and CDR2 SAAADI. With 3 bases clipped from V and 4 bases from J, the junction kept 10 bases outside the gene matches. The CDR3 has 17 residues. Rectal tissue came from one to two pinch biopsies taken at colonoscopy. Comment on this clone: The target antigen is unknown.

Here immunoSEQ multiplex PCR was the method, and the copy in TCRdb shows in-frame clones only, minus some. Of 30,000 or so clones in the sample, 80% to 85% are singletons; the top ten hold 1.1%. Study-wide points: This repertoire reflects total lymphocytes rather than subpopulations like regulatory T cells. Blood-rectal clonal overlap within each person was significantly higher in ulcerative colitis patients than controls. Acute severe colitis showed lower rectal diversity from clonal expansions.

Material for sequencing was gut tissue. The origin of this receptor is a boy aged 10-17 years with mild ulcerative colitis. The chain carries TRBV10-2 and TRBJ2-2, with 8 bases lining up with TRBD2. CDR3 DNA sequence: TGCGCCAGCAGTGAACGGAAGGTTAGCGGGGCCACCGGGGAGCTGTTTTTT. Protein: CASSERKVSGATGELFF.